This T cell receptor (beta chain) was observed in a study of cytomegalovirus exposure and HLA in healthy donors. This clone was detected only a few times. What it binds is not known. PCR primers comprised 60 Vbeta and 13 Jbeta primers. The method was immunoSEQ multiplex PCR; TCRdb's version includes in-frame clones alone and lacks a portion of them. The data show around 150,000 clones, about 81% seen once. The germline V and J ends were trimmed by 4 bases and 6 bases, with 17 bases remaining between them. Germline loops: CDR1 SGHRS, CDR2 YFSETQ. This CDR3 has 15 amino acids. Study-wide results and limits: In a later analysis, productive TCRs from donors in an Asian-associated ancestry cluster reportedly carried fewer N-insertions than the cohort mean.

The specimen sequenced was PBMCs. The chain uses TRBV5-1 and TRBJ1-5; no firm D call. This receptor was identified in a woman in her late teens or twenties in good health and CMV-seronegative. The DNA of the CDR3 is TGCGCCAGCAGCGCAGACGGGTCGCGGCGTCAGCCCCAGCATTTT. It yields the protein CASSADGSRRQPQHF.